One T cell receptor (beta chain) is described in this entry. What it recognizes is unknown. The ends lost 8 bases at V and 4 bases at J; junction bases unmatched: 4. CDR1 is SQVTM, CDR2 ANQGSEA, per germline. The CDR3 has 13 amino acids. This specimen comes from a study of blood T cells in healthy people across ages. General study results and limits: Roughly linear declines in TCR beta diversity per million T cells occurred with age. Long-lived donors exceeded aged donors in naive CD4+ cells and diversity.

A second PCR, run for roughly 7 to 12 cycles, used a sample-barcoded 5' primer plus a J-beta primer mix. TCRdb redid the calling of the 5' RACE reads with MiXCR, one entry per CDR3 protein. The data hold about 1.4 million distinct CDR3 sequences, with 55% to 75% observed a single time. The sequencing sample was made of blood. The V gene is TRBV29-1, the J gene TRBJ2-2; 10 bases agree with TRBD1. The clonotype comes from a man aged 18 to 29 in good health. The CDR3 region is CSCRDRGTGELFF. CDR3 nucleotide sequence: TGCAGCTGCCGGGACAGGGGCACCGGGGAGCTGTTTTTT.